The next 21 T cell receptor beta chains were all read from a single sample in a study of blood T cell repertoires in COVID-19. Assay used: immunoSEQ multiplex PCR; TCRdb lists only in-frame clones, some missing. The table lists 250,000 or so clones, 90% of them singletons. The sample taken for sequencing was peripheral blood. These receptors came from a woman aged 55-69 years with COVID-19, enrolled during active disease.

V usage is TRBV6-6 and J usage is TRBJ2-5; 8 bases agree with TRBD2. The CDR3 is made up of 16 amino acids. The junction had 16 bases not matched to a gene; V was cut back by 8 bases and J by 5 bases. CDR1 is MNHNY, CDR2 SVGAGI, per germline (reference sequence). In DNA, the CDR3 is TGTGCCAGCCGGGGCGCGTTGGCGGGGGGCCGGGAGACCCAGTACTTC. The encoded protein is CASRGALAGGRETQYF.

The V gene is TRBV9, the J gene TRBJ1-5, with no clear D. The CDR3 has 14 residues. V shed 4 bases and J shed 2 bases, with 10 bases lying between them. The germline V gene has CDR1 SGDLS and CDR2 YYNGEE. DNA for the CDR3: TGTGCCAGCAGCCCTGGGCAGGGCAATCAGCCCCAGCATTTT. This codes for CASSPGQGNQPQHF.

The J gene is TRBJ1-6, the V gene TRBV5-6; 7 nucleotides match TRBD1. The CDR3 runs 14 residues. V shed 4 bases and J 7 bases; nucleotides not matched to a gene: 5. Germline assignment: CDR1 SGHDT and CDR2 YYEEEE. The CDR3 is CASSTGTENSPLHF. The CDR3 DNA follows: TGTGCCAGCAGCACCGGGACAGAGAATTCACCCCTCCACTTT.

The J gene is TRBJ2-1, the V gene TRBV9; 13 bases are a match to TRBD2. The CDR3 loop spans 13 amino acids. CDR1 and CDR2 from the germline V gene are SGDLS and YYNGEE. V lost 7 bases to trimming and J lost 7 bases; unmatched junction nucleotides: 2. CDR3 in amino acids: CASGLAGENEQFF. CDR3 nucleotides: TGTGCCAGCGGACTAGCGGGGGAGAATGAGCAGTTCTTC. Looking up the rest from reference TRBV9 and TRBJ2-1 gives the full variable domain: DSGVTQTPKHLITATGQRVTLRCSPRSGDLSVYWYQQSLDQGLQFLIQYYNGEERAKGNILERFSAQQFPDLHSELNLSSLELGDSALYFCASGLAGENEQFFGPGTRLTVL.

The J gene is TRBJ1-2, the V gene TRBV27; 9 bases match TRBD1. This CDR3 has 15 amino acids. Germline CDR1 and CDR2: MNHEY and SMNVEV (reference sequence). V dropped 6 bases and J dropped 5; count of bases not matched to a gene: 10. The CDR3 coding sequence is TGTGCCAGCAGCCAACGACCACAGGGGGCGTATGGCTACACCTTC. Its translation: CASSQRPQGAYGYTF.

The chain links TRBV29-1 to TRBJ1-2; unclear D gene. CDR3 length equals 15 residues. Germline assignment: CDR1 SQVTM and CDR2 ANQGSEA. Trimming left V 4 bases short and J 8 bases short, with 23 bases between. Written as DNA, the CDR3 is TGCAGCGTTGGTACCCCGGTGTCAGGCGGGCGAGGCTACACCTTC. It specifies CSVGTPVSGGRGYTF.

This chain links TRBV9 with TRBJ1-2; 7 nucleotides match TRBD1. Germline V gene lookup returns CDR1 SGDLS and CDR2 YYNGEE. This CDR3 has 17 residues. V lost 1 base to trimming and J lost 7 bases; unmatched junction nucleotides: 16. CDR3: CASSVTQGTAGSSGYTF. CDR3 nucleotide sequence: TGTGCCAGCAGCGTAACACAGGGGACCGCTGGATCTAGTGGCTACACCTTC.

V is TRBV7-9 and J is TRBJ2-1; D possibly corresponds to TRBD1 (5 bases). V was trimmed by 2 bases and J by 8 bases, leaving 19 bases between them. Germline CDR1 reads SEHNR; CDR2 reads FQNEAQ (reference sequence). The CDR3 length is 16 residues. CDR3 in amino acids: CASSLSTGWGGYEQFF. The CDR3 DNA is TGTGCCAGCAGCTTAAGTACAGGTTGGGGTGGCTATGAGCAGTTCTTC. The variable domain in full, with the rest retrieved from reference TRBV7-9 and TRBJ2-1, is DTGVSQNPRHKITKRGQNVTFRCDPISEHNRLYWYRQTLGQGPEFLTYFQNEAQLEKSRLLSDRFSAERPKGSFSTLEIQRTEQGDSAMYLCASSLSTGWGGYEQFFGPGTRLTVL.

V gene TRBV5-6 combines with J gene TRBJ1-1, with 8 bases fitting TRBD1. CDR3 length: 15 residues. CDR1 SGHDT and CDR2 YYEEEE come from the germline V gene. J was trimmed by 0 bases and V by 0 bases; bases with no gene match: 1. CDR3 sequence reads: CASSLAGGLNTEAFF. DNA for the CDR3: TGTGCCAGCAGCTTGGCAGGGGGCCTGAACACTGAAGCTTTCTTT.

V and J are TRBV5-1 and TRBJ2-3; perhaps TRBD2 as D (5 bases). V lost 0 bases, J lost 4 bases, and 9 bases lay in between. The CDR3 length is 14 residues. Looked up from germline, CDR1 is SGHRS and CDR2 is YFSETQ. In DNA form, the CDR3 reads TGCGCCAGCAGCTTGGTAGAGGGCTCAGATACGCAGTATTTT. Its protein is CASSLVEGSDTQYF.

The CDR3 DNA reads TGTGCCAGCAGTTTATCGGGGACAGGGGGCTGGGGCTACACCTTC. Translated: CASSLSGTGGWGYTF. The chain joins TRBV27 to TRBJ1-2; 12 positions agree with TRBD1. Germline V gene lookup returns CDR1 MNHEY and CDR2 SMNVEV (reference sequence). The CDR3 loop spans 15 amino acids. V shed 0 bases and J 8 bases; nucleotides not matched to a gene: 4.

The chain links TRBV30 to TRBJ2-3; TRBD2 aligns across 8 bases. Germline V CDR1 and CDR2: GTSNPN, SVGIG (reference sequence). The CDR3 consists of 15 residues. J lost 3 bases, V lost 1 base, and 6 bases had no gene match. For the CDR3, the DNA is TGTGCCTGGAGTGGGGGCGGGGGGAGGACAGATACGCAGTATTTT. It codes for CAWSGGGGRTDTQYF.

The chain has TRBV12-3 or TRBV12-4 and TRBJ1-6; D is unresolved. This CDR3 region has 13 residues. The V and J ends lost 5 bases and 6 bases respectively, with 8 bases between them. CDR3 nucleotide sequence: TGTGCCAGCAGTCTATACAGTAATTCACCCCTCCACTTT. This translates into CASSLYSNSPLHF.

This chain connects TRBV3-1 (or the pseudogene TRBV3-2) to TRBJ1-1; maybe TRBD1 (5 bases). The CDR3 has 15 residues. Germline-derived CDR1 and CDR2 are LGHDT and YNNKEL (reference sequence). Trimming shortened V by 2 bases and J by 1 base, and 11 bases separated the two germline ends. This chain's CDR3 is CASSQQGLRNTEAFF. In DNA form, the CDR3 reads TGTGCCAGCAGCCAACAGGGATTAAGGAACACTGAAGCTTTCTTT.

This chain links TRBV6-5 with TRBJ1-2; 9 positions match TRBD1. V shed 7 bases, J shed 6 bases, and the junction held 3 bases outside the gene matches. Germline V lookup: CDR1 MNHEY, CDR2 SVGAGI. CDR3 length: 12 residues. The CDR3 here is CASTRTGDGYTF. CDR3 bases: TGTGCCAGCACCCGGACAGGGGATGGCTACACCTTC.

DNA of the CDR3: TGCGCCAGCAGCCAAGACGCAGGGTTCATGAACACTGAAGCTTTCTTT. Translation gives CASSQDAGFMNTEAFF. The gene calls are TRBV4-3 and TRBJ1-1, with D maybe TRBD1 (5 bases). Trimming cost V 0 bases and J 0 bases, with 11 bases left between them. The CDR3 has 16 residues. Germline loops: CDR1 LGHNA, CDR2 YSLEER.

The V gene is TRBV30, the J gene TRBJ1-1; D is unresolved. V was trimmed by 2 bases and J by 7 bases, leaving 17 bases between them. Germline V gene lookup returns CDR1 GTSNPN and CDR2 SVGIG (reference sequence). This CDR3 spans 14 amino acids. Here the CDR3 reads CAWSPPTYQNEAFF. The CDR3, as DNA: TGTGCCTGGAGTCCCCCAACATACCAAAATGAAGCTTTCTTT.

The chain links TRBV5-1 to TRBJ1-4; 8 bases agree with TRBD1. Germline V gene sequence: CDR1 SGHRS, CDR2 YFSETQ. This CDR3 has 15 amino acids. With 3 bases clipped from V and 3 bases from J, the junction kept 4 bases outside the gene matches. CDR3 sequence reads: CASSSQGEANEKLFF. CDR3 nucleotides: TGCGCCAGCAGCTCACAGGGGGAGGCTAATGAAAAACTGTTTTTT.

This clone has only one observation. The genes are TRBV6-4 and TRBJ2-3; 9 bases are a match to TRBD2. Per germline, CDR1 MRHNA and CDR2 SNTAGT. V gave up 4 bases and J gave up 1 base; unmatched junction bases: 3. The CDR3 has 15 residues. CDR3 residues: CASSVTSGRTDTQYF. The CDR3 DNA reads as TGTGCCAGCAGTGTGACTAGCGGTCGCACAGATACGCAGTATTTT.

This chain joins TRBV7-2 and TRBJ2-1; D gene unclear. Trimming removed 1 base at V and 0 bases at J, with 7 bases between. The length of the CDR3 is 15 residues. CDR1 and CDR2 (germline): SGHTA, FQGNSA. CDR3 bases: TGTGCCAGCAGCTTAGAGAGAAGCTCCTACAATGAGCAGTTCTTC. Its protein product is CASSLERSSYNEQFF. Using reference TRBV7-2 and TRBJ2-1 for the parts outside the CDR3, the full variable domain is GAGVSQSPSNKVTEKGKDVELRCDPISGHTALYWYRQSLGQGLEFLIYFQGNSAPDKSGLPSDRFSAERTGGSVSTLTIQRTQQEDSAVYLCASSLERSSYNEQFFGPGTRLTVL.

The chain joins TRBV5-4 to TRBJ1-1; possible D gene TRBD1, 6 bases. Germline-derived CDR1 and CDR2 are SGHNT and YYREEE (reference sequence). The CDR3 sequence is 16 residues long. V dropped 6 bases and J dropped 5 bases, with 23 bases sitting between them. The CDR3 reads CASTNRGLQGITEAFF. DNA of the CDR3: TGTGCCAGCACTAACCGGGGATTACAGGGAATAACTGAAGCTTTCTTT.